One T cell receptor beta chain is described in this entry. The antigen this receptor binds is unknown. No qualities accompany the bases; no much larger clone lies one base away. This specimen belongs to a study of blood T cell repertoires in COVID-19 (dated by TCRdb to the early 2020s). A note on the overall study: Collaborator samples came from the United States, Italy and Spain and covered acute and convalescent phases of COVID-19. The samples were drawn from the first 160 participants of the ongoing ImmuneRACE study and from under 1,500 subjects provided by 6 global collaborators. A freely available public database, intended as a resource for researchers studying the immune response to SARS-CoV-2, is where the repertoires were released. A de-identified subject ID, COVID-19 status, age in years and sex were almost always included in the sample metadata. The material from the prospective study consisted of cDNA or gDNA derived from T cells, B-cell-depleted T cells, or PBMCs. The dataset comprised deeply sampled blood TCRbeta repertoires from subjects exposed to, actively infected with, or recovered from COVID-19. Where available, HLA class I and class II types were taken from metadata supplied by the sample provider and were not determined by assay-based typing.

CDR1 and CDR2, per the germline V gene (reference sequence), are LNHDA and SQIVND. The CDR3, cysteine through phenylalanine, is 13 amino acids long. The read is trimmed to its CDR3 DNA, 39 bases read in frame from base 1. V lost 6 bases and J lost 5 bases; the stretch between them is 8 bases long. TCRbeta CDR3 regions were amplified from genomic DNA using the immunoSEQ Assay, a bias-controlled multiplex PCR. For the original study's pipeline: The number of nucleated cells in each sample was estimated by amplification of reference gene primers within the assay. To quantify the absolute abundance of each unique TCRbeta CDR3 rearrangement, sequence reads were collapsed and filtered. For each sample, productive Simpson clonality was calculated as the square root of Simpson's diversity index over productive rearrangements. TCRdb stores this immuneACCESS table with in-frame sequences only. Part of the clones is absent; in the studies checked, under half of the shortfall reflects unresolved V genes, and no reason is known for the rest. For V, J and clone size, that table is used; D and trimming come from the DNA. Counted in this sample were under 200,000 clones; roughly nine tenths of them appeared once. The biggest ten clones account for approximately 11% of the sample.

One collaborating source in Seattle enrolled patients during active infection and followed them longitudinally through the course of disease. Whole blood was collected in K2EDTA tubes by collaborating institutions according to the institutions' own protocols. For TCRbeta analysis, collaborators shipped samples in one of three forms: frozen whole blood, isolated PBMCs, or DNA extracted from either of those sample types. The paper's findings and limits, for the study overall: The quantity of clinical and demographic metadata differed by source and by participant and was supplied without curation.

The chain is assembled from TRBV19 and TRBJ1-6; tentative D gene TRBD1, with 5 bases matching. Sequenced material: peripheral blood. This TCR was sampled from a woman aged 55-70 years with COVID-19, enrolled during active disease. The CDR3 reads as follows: CASRTADNSPLHF. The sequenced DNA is TGTGCCAGTAGGACAGCTGATAATTCACCCCTCCACTTT.